A selection of T cell receptor beta chains follows, all from one sample in a study of T cell responses to AZD1222 COVID-19 vaccine. Sequencing used immunoSEQ multiplex PCR; TCRdb keeps in-frame clones, though not all of them. The sample has about 140,000 clones; roughly 82% are singletons. Sample: peripheral blood, taken on day 0 of AZD1222 vaccination. The receptors here all came from an adult in good health. Each CDR3 is given with its conserved first and last residue. Fields, in order: V gene, CDR3 length, D gene, J gene, clone size, CDR3 protein, CDR3 DNA. The D gene is left open where the match is weak. For some rows the clone size is stated as once, few or many, or as a class when expanded; others skip it.

v_gene: TRBV11-1; len: 16; d_gene: -; j_gene: TRBJ1-1; abundance: -; CDR3aa: CASSSSPGRANTEAFF; CDR3nt: TGTGCCAGCAGCTCCAGTCCCGGTAGGGCGAACACTGAAGCTTTCTTT
v_gene: TRBV5-1; len: 15; d_gene: TRBD1; j_gene: TRBJ1-5; abundance: -; CDR3aa: CASSPDRGNNQPQHF; CDR3nt: TGCGCCAGCAGCCCTGACAGGGGAAACAATCAGCCCCAGCATTTT
v_gene: TRBV5-1; len: 12; d_gene: -; j_gene: TRBJ1-1; abundance: -; CDR3aa: CASRMEDDGAFF; CDR3nt: TGCGCCAGCAGAATGGAGGACGACGGAGCTTTCTTT
v_gene: TRBV4-1; len: 15; d_gene: -; j_gene: TRBJ2-1; abundance: -; CDR3aa: CASSQGQSSYNEQFF; CDR3nt: TGCGCCAGCAGCCAAGGACAGAGCTCCTACAATGAGCAGTTCTTC
v_gene: TRBV19; len: 15; d_gene: -; j_gene: TRBJ1-6; abundance: -; CDR3aa: CASSTAGPRDSPLHF; CDR3nt: TGTGCCAGTAGTACCGCGGGCCCTAGGGATTCACCCCTCCACTTT
v_gene: TRBV28; len: 17; d_gene: -; j_gene: TRBJ1-1; abundance: -; CDR3aa: CASKSGKAGTWNTEAFF; CDR3nt: TGTGCCAGCAAAAGTGGAAAGGCAGGGACGTGGAACACTGAAGCTTTCTTT
v_gene: TRBV7-9; len: 13; d_gene: -; j_gene: TRBJ1-1; abundance: -; CDR3aa: CASSLSEYTEAFF; CDR3nt: TGTGCCAGCAGCTTATCGGAATACACTGAAGCTTTCTTT
v_gene: TRBV5-1; len: 13; d_gene: -; j_gene: TRBJ1-1; abundance: -; CDR3aa: CASSLGAGTEAFF; CDR3nt: TGCGCCAGCAGCTTAGGGGCGGGCACTGAAGCTTTCTTT
v_gene: TRBV28; len: 15; d_gene: -; j_gene: TRBJ1-3; abundance: -; CDR3aa: CASSGGVVSGNTIYF; CDR3nt: TGTGCCAGCAGCGGAGGGGTCGTCTCTGGAAACACCATATATTTT
v_gene: TRBV6-5; len: 13; d_gene: -; j_gene: TRBJ1-2; abundance: once; CDR3aa: CASNPGGDYGYTF; CDR3nt: TGTGCCAGCAACCCCGGTGGGGACTATGGCTACACCTTC
v_gene: TRBV20-1; len: 11; d_gene: -; j_gene: TRBJ2-1; abundance: few; CDR3aa: CSANLINEQFF; CDR3nt: TGCAGTGCTAATCTCATCAATGAGCAGTTCTTC
v_gene: TRBV6-5; len: 15; d_gene: -; j_gene: TRBJ1-3; abundance: -; CDR3aa: CASSLTTYSGNTIYF; CDR3nt: TGTGCCAGCAGCTTAACAACTTACTCTGGAAACACCATATATTTT
v_gene: TRBV19; len: 15; d_gene: -; j_gene: TRBJ2-3; abundance: -; CDR3aa: CASSIALGQTDTQYF; CDR3nt: TGTGCCAGTAGTATAGCACTCGGACAAACAGATACGCAGTATTTT
v_gene: TRBV6-2/TRBV6-3; len: 14; d_gene: TRBD1; j_gene: TRBJ1-4; abundance: -; CDR3aa: CASSSWTGFEKLFF; CDR3nt: TGTGCCAGCAGTTCATGGACAGGGTTTGAAAAACTGTTTTTT
v_gene: TRBV19; len: 15; d_gene: -; j_gene: TRBJ1-5; abundance: -; CDR3aa: CASSIGTGLNQPQHF; CDR3nt: TGTGCCAGTAGTATAGGAACAGGTTTGAATCAGCCCCAGCATTTT
v_gene: TRBV27; len: 17; d_gene: TRBD1; j_gene: TRBJ1-1; abundance: once; CDR3aa: CASSPLGQGAVNTEAFF; CDR3nt: TGTGCCAGCAGTCCCCTGGGACAGGGGGCGGTGAACACTGAAGCTTTCTTT
v_gene: TRBV3-1/TRBV3-2; len: 15; d_gene: TRBD1; j_gene: TRBJ1-5; abundance: -; CDR3aa: CASSRSDRVDQPQHF; CDR3nt: TGTGCCAGCAGCCGCTCAGACAGGGTGGATCAGCCCCAGCATTTT
v_gene: TRBV28; len: 12; d_gene: -; j_gene: TRBJ2-7; abundance: -; CDR3aa: CASSLLGYEQYF; CDR3nt: TGTGCCAGCAGTCTCCTTGGCTACGAGCAGTACTTC
v_gene: TRBV7-3; len: 13; d_gene: -; j_gene: TRBJ1-3; abundance: -; CDR3aa: CASGTAAGNTIYF; CDR3nt: TGTGCCAGCGGCACTGCGGCTGGAAACACCATATATTTT
v_gene: TRBV5-4; len: 14; d_gene: -; j_gene: TRBJ1-2; abundance: -; CDR3aa: CASSLGGVFYGYTF; CDR3nt: TGTGCCAGCAGCTTGGGCGGGGTCTTCTATGGCTACACCTTC
v_gene: TRBV10-2; len: 15; d_gene: -; j_gene: TRBJ1-2; abundance: -; CDR3aa: CASSDFSGGKDGYTF; CDR3nt: TGCGCCAGCAGTGACTTTTCGGGGGGCAAGGATGGCTACACCTTC
v_gene: TRBV5-1; len: 18; d_gene: TRBD1; j_gene: TRBJ1-1; abundance: -; CDR3aa: CASSPPGGKGAWDTEAFF; CDR3nt: TGCGCCAGCAGCCCCCCAGGAGGGAAGGGGGCTTGGGACACTGAAGCTTTCTTT
v_gene: TRBV18; len: 14; d_gene: -; j_gene: TRBJ1-1; abundance: -; CDR3aa: CASSPELAGAEAFF; CDR3nt: TGTGCCAGCTCACCCGAGCTGGCAGGGGCTGAAGCTTTCTTT
v_gene: TRBV28; len: 15; d_gene: -; j_gene: TRBJ2-7; abundance: -; CDR3aa: CASSSHRESYYEQYF; CDR3nt: TGTGCCAGCAGTTCTCACAGGGAGTCTTACTACGAGCAGTACTTC
v_gene: TRBV11-1; len: 14; d_gene: TRBD1; j_gene: TRBJ2-7; abundance: -; CDR3aa: CASSLGTGVAEQYF; CDR3nt: TGTGCCAGCAGCTTAGGGACAGGGGTTGCCGAGCAGTACTTC
v_gene: TRBV5-1; len: 14; d_gene: -; j_gene: TRBJ1-1; abundance: -; CDR3aa: CASSLVGGSTEAFF; CDR3nt: TGCGCCAGCAGCTTGGTTGGGGGAAGCACTGAAGCTTTCTTT
v_gene: TRBV12-3/TRBV12-4; len: 13; d_gene: -; j_gene: TRBJ2-4; abundance: -; CDR3aa: CATHRDRGNIQYF; CDR3nt: TGTGCCACCCATCGGGACCGAGGAAACATTCAGTACTTC
v_gene: TRBV15; len: 16; d_gene: -; j_gene: TRBJ2-4; abundance: -; CDR3aa: CATGEGDMRSKNIQYF; CDR3nt: TGTGCCACCGGGGAGGGGGATATGCGATCGAAAAACATTCAGTACTTC
v_gene: TRBV6-5; len: 13; d_gene: -; j_gene: TRBJ1-5; abundance: -; CDR3aa: CASSYSGDQPQHF; CDR3nt: TGTGCCAGCAGTTATTCAGGCGATCAGCCCCAGCATTTT
v_gene: TRBV7-2; len: 16; d_gene: TRBD2; j_gene: TRBJ2-1; abundance: -; CDR3aa: CASSLNAQLAVNEQFF; CDR3nt: TGTGCCAGCAGCTTAAACGCCCAACTAGCGGTAAATGAGCAGTTCTTC
v_gene: TRBV5-1; len: 16; d_gene: -; j_gene: TRBJ1-1; abundance: -; CDR3aa: CASSLGGNPPNTEAFF; CDR3nt: TGCGCCAGCAGCTTGGGAGGTAACCCCCCGAACACTGAAGCTTTCTTT
v_gene: TRBV11-2; len: 16; d_gene: TRBD1; j_gene: TRBJ1-3; abundance: -; CDR3aa: CASSSRQGSSGNTIYF; CDR3nt: TGTGCCAGCAGCTCGAGACAGGGAAGCTCTGGAAACACCATATATTTT
v_gene: TRBV19; len: 17; d_gene: -; j_gene: TRBJ1-5; abundance: -; CDR3aa: CASSIGGAGRSNQPQHF; CDR3nt: TGTGCCAGTAGTATAGGGGGGGCAGGGCGCAGCAATCAGCCCCAGCATTTT
v_gene: TRBV2; len: 13; d_gene: -; j_gene: TRBJ1-5; abundance: -; CDR3aa: CASSAYLGQPQHF; CDR3nt: TGTGCCAGCAGTGCCTACCTAGGTCAGCCCCAGCATTTT
v_gene: TRBV7-9; len: 14; d_gene: -; j_gene: TRBJ1-1; abundance: -; CDR3aa: CASSLGTVNTEAFF; CDR3nt: TGTGCCAGCAGCTTAGGGACAGTCAACACTGAAGCTTTCTTT
v_gene: TRBV6-5; len: 13; d_gene: -; j_gene: TRBJ1-5; abundance: -; CDR3aa: CASTGDGNQPQHF; CDR3nt: TGTGCCAGCACCGGGGATGGCAATCAGCCCCAGCATTTT
v_gene: TRBV27; len: 13; d_gene: -; j_gene: TRBJ1-1; abundance: -; CDR3aa: CASSFQRGTEAFF; CDR3nt: TGTGCCAGCAGTTTTCAACGTGGCACTGAAGCTTTCTTT
v_gene: TRBV28; len: 13; d_gene: -; j_gene: TRBJ2-3; abundance: -; CDR3aa: CASSMENTDTQYF; CDR3nt: TGTGCCAGCAGCATGGAAAACACAGATACGCAGTATTTT
v_gene: TRBV5-4; len: 15; d_gene: -; j_gene: TRBJ1-1; abundance: -; CDR3aa: CASSLDGRGLTEAFF; CDR3nt: TGTGCCAGCAGCTTGGATGGCAGGGGCTTGACTGAAGCTTTCTTT
v_gene: TRBV7-9; len: 16; d_gene: -; j_gene: TRBJ1-4; abundance: -; CDR3aa: CASSPEVGAPDEKLFF; CDR3nt: TGTGCCAGCAGCCCCGAAGTGGGGGCACCGGATGAAAAACTGTTTTTT
v_gene: TRBV25-1; len: 13; d_gene: -; j_gene: TRBJ1-2; abundance: -; CDR3aa: CASSTGGVGGYTF; CDR3nt: TGTGCCAGCAGTACTGGGGGAGTGGGGGGCTACACCTTC
v_gene: TRBV9; len: 13; d_gene: -; j_gene: TRBJ1-3; abundance: -; CDR3aa: CASSAPGANTIYF; CDR3nt: TGTGCCAGCAGCGCACCAGGGGCGAACACCATATATTTT
v_gene: TRBV11-2; len: 14; d_gene: TRBD1; j_gene: TRBJ1-1; abundance: -; CDR3aa: CASSLTGINTEAFF; CDR3nt: TGTGCCAGCAGCTTGACAGGGATTAACACTGAAGCTTTCTTT